The present T cell receptor (beta chain) was sequenced within a study of cytomegalovirus exposure and HLA in healthy donors. Study summary: An analysis done earlier identified 90 million to 120 million unique TCR beta sequences from about 180 million T cells. General study results and limits: In a later analysis, a missense DCLRE1C variant was linked to TCR beta V- and J-gene trimming. Among TCR beta chains, those listed as cytomegalovirus-associated numbered some 170.

The V and J ends lost 4 bases and 5 bases, in that order; junction bases with no gene match: 7. Germline values: CDR1 MNHEY, CDR2 SMNVEV (reference sequence). This CDR3 region has 16 residues. With 60 Vbeta and 13 Jbeta primers, the PCR was carried out. Clones were read by immunoSEQ multiplex PCR, and TCRdb kept only the in-frame ones, dropping some. The table lists about 160,000 clones, roughly 80% of them singletons. On this clone: Its specificity is unknown.

The rearrangement joins TRBV27 to TRBJ2-7, with 14 bases aligning to TRBD2. The source of this sequence is a female donor in good health and CMV-seronegative. The sequencing sample was made of PBMCs. The chain's CDR3 is CASSSTRLAGGHEQYF. The CDR3 coding sequence is TGTGCCAGCAGTTCGACCCGACTAGCGGGGGGGCACGAGCAGTACTTC.